This T cell receptor (beta chain) was captured by sequencing in a study of shared T cell receptors in the human thymus. Some clones are missing from TCRdb's copy, which holds only in-frame ones; the method was immunoSEQ multiplex PCR. The sample has roughly 560,000 clones, about 80% seen once. V lost 3 bases, J lost 4 bases, and 10 bases lay in between. The CDR3 is made up of 15 amino acids. Germline V lookup: CDR1 LGHNA, CDR2 YSLEER. Note on this clone: This CDR3 is also generated by other DNA sequences in the sample.

These same records also appear under a second study, on human thymus T cells.

The TCR comes from a boy under two years old with a congenital heart defect. The chain couples TRBV4-3 to TRBJ2-6, with D perhaps matching TRBD2 (6 bases). The sequenced sample was thymocytes. The chain's CDR3 is CASSQEGAGANVLTF. For the CDR3, the DNA is TGCGCCAGCAGCCAGGAGGGAGCGGGGGCCAACGTCCTGACTTTC.